The sequence of this T cell receptor (beta chain) was determined in a study of blood T cell repertoires in COVID-19. About the research overall: Acute and convalescent COVID-19 samples came from the United States, Italy and Spain. From T cells, B-cell-depleted T cells, or PBMCs came the material, which was cDNA or gDNA.

In the source study's methods: Reference gene primers were amplified, and this amplification served to estimate nucleated cell counts. TCRdb keeps only in-frame clones here, not all; method: immunoSEQ multiplex PCR. V and J calls plus clone size are reproduced from that table; the DNA served to infer D and trimming. The sample holds a few hundred thousand clones; about 87% are singletons and the top ten take more than 6.5%. The CDR3 is 15 amino acids. V lost 4 bases to trimming and J lost 0 bases, with 12 bases between them. The germline V gene encodes CDR1 SEHNR and CDR2 FQNEAQ (reference sequence). This clone was counted only a few times.

The rearrangement joins TRBV7-9 to TRBJ1-1; weak D call: TRBD1 (6 bases). Specimen: peripheral blood. The source of this sequence is a woman aged 25 to 39 who had recovered from COVID-19. The CDR3 spells CASSSGASMNTEAFF. CDR3 sequence (DNA): TGTGCCAGCAGCTCAGGGGCCTCCATGAACACTGAAGCTTTCTTT.